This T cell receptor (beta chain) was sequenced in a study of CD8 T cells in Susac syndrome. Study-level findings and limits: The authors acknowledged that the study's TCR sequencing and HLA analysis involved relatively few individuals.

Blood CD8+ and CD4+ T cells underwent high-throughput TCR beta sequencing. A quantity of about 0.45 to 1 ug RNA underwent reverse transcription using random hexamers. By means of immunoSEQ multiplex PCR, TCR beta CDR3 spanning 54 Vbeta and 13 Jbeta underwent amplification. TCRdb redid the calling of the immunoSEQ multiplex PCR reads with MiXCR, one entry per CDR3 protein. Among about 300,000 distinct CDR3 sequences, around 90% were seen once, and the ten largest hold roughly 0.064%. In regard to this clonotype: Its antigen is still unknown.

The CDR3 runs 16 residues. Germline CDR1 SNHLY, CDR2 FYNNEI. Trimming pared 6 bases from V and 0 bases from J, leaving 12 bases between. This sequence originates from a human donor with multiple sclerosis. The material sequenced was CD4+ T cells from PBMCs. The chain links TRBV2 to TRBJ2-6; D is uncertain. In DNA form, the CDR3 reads TGTGCCAGCAGAGAAATCGGTATCTCTGGGGCCAACGTCCTGACTTTC. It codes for CASREIGISGANVLTF.